The next 20 T cell receptor beta chains were all read from a single sample in a study of cytomegalovirus exposure and HLA in healthy donors. Profiled with immunoSEQ multiplex PCR; TCRdb holds only in-frame clones, not every one. Of over 85,000 clones in the sample, about 95% are singletons; the top ten hold roughly 0.89%. Sequenced input: PBMCs. These receptors all stem from a woman younger than 35 in good health and CMV-seronegative.

The chain uses TRBV16 and TRBJ1-4; D perhaps matches TRBD1 (6 bases). The CDR3 spans 15 residues. Germline assignment: CDR1 KGHSY and CDR2 FQNENV. V was pared by 5 bases and J by 5 bases, with 15 bases between. CDR3 loop: CASSTSGTLNEKLFF. CDR3 DNA sequence: TGTGCCAGCAGCACCTCCGGGACACTCAATGAAAAACTGTTTTTT.

The J gene is TRBJ1-4, the V gene TRBV25-1; 10 bases agree with TRBD1. Germline lookup yields CDR1 MGHDK and CDR2 SYGVNS. Unmatched junction bases numbered 2, after V lost 7 bases and J lost 6 bases. CDR3 length: 13 amino acids. The CDR3 nucleotides read TGTGCCAGCACCGGACAGGGGGATGAAAAACTGTTTTTT. Translating gives CASTGQGDEKLFF.

The rearrangement joins TRBV5-6 to TRBJ2-5; D might be TRBD1 (6 bases). Trimming took off 4 bases at V and 4 bases at J, with 11 bases between the two ends. Germline V gives CDR1 SGHDT, CDR2 YYEEEE. This CDR3 has 13 residues. The CDR3 loop reads CASSGGWGETQYF. The CDR3 DNA sequence: TGTGCCAGCAGCGGGGGCTGGGGAGAGACCCAGTACTTC.

The chain links TRBV29-1 to TRBJ1-5; D gene uncertain. CDR1 is SQVTM, CDR2 ANQGSEA, per germline. CDR3 length: 11 amino acids. The V and J ends lost 4 bases and 9 bases respectively, with 10 bases between them. The CDR3 loop reads CSVGIAGPQHF. In DNA form, the CDR3 reads TGCAGCGTTGGAATAGCGGGGCCCCAGCATTTT.

The chain carries TRBV30 and TRBJ1-2; 9 bases are a match to TRBD1. CDR1 and CDR2 (germline): GTSNPN, SVGIG (reference sequence). The CDR3 has 12 amino acids. The J segment lost 4 bases and the V segment lost 5 bases, leaving 2 bases of the junction unmatched. In nucleotides, the CDR3 is TGTGCCTGGGGACAGGGGCTCTATGGCTACACCTTC. Its protein product is CAWGQGLYGYTF. Filled out from reference TRBV30 and TRBJ1-2, the complete variable domain reads SQTIHQWPATLVQPVGSPLSLECTVEGTSNPNLYWYRQAAGRGLQLLFYSVGIGQISSEVPQNLSASRPQDRQFILSSKKLLLSDSGFYLCAWGQGLYGYTFGSGTRLTVV.

The V call is TRBV7-9, the J call TRBJ1-4; 9 bases align to TRBD1. Germline CDR1 SEHNR, CDR2 FQNEAQ (reference sequence). With V trimmed by 5 bases and J by 5 bases, 9 bases remained unmatched. The CDR3 has 16 residues. The CDR3 is CASSGERTGANEKLFF. The CDR3 region has the DNA TGTGCCAGCAGCGGAGAGCGGACAGGGGCAAATGAAAAACTGTTTTTT.

This clone was observed once. The chain has TRBV9 and TRBJ2-7; possibly TRBD2 for D (6 bases). V lost 3 bases to trimming and J lost 4 bases, with 20 bases between them. The CDR3 sequence is 16 residues long. Germline V CDR1 and CDR2: SGDLS, YYNGEE. DNA for the CDR3: TGTGCCAGCAGCGGCCGACTAGGATCAATGCCGTACGAGCAGTACTTC. It specifies CASSGRLGSMPYEQYF.

The chain carries TRBV13 and TRBJ2-5; TRBD1 matches 7 bases. The CDR3 sequence is 16 residues long. The germline CDR1 and CDR2 sequences are PRHDT and FYEKMQ (reference sequence). With V trimmed by 1 base and J by 3 bases, 8 bases remained unmatched. Here the CDR3 DNA reads TGTGCCAGCAGCTTAGCCACAGGGGAGCCTGAAGAGACCCAGTACTTC. This translates into CASSLATGEPEETQYF. The variable domain in full, completed from reference TRBV13 and TRBJ2-5, reads AAGVIQSPRHLIKEKRETATLKCYPIPRHDTVYWYQQGPGQDPQFLISFYEKMQSDKGSIPDRFSAQQFSDYHSELNMSSLELGDSALYFCASSLATGEPEETQYFGPGTRLLVL.

V gene TRBV2 combines with J gene TRBJ2-7; 11 nucleotides align to TRBD1. Germline CDR1 reads SNHLY; CDR2 reads FYNNEI. This CDR3 is 12 amino acids long. The V gene end was trimmed by 9 bases and the J gene end by 5 bases; junction bases not matched to a gene: 3. The DNA of the CDR3 is TGTGCCAGGGACAGGGGGCAAGACGAGCAGTACTTC. Encoded protein: CARDRGQDEQYF.

This clone has a single count. This chain joins TRBV10-1 and TRBJ2-2; no firm D call. Between the trimmed V and J ends, which lost 0 bases and 0 bases, there was a span of 5 bases. CDR1 is WNHNN, CDR2 SYGVQD, per germline (reference sequence). The CDR3 has 15 amino acids. CDR3 DNA: TGCGCCAGCAGTGAGTCGCAGGCGAACACCGGGGAGCTGTTTTTT. This sequence encodes CASSESQANTGELFF.

This rearrangement joins TRBV27 to TRBJ2-5, with 12 positions matching TRBD2. There are 15 residues in the CDR3. Germline lookup yields CDR1 MNHEY and CDR2 SMNVEV (reference sequence). Losses at the gene ends were 4 bases for V and 3 bases for J; bases not matched to a gene: 3. The CDR3 here is CASSSRLAGEETQYF. DNA of the CDR3: TGTGCCAGCAGTTCGAGACTAGCGGGAGAAGAGACCCAGTACTTC.

This chain links TRBV30 with TRBJ1-2; no clear D gene. V lost 0 bases to trimming and J lost 0 bases, with 17 bases between them. The CDR3 is made up of 17 amino acids. The germline gives CDR1 GTSNPN, CDR2 SVGIG (reference sequence). CDR3 bases: TGTGCCTGGAGTGTACTCCCTGGGAGGCAGGCTAACTATGGCTACACCTTC. It encodes CAWSVLPGRQANYGYTF.

The chain combines TRBV4-1 with TRBJ1-4; D remains unclear. Trimming pared 1 base from V and 4 bases from J, leaving 16 bases between. Germline CDR1 and CDR2: MGHRA and YSYEKL. The CDR3 runs to 17 residues. The CDR3 nucleotides read TGCGCCAGCAGCCAAGGCAGAAGCGGCAGGATTAATGAAAAACTGTTTTTT. Its translation is CASSQGRSGRINEKLFF.

V usage is TRBV6-1 and J usage is TRBJ1-2; 7 bases match TRBD1. This CDR3 spans 14 amino acids. Unmatched junction bases numbered 4, after V lost 2 bases and J lost 4 bases. Germline V gives CDR1 MNHNS, CDR2 SASEGT. Here the CDR3 reads CASSERAGGYGYTF. The CDR3, as DNA: TGTGCCAGCAGTGAAAGGGCAGGGGGCTATGGCTACACCTTC.

V usage is TRBV7-9 and J usage is TRBJ1-3, with D unresolved. The ends were cut back, 2 bases at V and 0 bases at J, with 14 bases in the middle. The CDR3 runs 17 residues. Germline V lookup: CDR1 SEHNR, CDR2 FQNEAQ (reference sequence). The CDR3 is CASSLTGLGTSGNTIYF. The CDR3 DNA reads TGTGCCAGCAGCTTAACGGGGTTGGGAACCTCTGGAAACACCATATATTTT.

The chain uses TRBV4-1 and TRBJ1-2; D gene ambiguous. This CDR3 has 16 amino acids. Germline CDR1 reads MGHRA; CDR2 reads YSYEKL. V lost 4 bases and J lost 2, with 17 bases in between. The CDR3 here is CASSPPNTLANYGYTF. In DNA form, the CDR3 reads TGCGCCAGCAGCCCTCCTAACACCCTAGCCAACTATGGCTACACCTTC.

The genes are TRBV25-1 and TRBJ2-3; 10 nucleotides line up with TRBD1. This CDR3 region has 16 residues. Looked up from germline, CDR1 is MGHDK and CDR2 is SYGVNS. The V and J ends lost 4 bases and 4 bases, in that order; junction bases with no gene match: 8. The DNA of the CDR3 is TGTGCCAGCAGTGCTCCGACAGGGGGCTTCTCAGATACGCAGTATTTT. Protein: CASSAPTGGFSDTQYF.

The chain couples TRBV6-5 to TRBJ1-1; the D gene is possibly TRBD1 (5 bases). CDR1 is MNHEY and CDR2 is SVGAGI in the germline V gene. The ends were cut back, 1 base at V and 1 base at J, with 13 bases in the middle. This CDR3 spans 16 amino acids. Written as DNA, the CDR3 is TGTGCCAGCAGTTACTATATAACAGGCGGGAACACTGAAGCTTTCTTT. Protein sequence: CASSYYITGGNTEAFF.

The chain links TRBV30 to TRBJ2-1; no definite D call. Germline V gene data show CDR1 as GTSNPN and CDR2 as SVGIG (reference sequence). The CDR3 is 15 residues long. Trimming pared 0 bases from V and 4 bases from J, leaving 13 bases between. For the CDR3, the DNA is TGTGCCTGGAGTGTTGGTCTCCCCACTTACAATGAGCAGTTCTTC. This codes for CAWSVGLPTYNEQFF.

The chain is built from TRBV29-1 and TRBJ1-2; 12 bases align to TRBD1. This CDR3 has 16 amino acids. V lost 5 bases, J lost 5 bases, and 12 bases stayed unmatched. The germline V gene has CDR1 SQVTM and CDR2 ANQGSEA. CDR3 in amino acids: CSVSGTGGLSAYGYTF. Written as DNA, the CDR3 is TGCAGCGTTTCCGGGACAGGGGGCCTCTCGGCTTATGGCTACACCTTC.